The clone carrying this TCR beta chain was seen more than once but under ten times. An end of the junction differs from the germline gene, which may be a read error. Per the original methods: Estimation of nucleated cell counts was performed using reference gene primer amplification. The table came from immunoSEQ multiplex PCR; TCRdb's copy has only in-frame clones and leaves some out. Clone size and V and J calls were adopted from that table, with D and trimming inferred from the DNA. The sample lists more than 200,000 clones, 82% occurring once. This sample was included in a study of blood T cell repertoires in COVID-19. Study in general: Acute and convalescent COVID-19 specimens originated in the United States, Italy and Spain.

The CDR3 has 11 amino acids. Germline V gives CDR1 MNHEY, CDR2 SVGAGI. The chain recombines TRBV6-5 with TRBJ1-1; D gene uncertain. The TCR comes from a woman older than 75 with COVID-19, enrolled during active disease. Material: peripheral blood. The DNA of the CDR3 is TGTGCCTGCAGGTCCCTCACTGAAGCTTTCTTT. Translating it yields CACRSLTEAFF.